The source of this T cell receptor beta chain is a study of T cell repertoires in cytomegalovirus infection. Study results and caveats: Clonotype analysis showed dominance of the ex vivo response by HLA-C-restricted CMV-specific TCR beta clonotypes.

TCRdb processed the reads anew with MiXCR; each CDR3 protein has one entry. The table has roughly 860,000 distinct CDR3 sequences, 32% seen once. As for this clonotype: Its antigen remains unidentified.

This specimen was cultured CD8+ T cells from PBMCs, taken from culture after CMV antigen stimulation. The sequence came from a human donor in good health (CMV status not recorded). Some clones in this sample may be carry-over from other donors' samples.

CDR3 sequence: CASGLKSTDTQYF. CDR3 nucleotides: TGTGCTAGTGGTTTGAAGAGCACAGATACGCAGTATTTT. J is TRBJ2-3 and V is TRBV12-5; D not resolved. Germline CDR1 reads LGHNT; CDR2 reads FRNRAP. This CDR3 has 13 amino acids. V was pared by 2 bases and J by 0 bases, with 3 bases between.